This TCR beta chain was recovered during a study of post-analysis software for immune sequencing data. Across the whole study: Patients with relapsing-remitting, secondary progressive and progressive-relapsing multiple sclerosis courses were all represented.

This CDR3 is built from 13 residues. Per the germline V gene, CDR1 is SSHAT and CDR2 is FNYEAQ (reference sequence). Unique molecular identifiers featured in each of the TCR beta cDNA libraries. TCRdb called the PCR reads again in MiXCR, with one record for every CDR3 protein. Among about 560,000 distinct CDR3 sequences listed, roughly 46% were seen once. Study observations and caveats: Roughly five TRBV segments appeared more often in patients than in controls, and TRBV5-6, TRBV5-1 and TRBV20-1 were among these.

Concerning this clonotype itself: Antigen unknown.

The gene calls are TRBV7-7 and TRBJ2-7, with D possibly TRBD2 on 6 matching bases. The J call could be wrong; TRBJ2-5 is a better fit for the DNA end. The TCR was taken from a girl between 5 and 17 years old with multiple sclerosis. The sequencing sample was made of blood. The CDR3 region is CASGFWGSETQYF. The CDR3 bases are TGTGCTAGCGGCTTCTGGGGGTCGGAGACCCAGTACTTC.